These 9 T cell receptor beta chains originate from one sample sequenced in a study of cytomegalovirus exposure and HLA in healthy donors. Profiling relied on immunoSEQ multiplex PCR, and the TCRdb table lists in-frame clones only, not all of them. The sample records approximately 300,000 clones, approximately 90% being singletons. Sequenced material: PBMCs. The receptors were sampled from a woman aged 18-30 years in good health and CMV-seronegative.

The V gene is TRBV10-3, the J gene TRBJ2-3, with TRBD2 identical over 7 bases. The CDR3 totals 14 residues. Germline CDR1 reads ENHRY; CDR2 reads SYGVKD. V was clipped by 11 bases and J by 5 bases; unmatched bases: 13. Written as DNA, the CDR3 is TGTGCCTCCGGGGCTAGCGGTGGGCAAGATACGCAGTATTTT. It yields the protein CASGASGGQDTQYF.

V is TRBV5-1 and J is TRBJ1-2; no reliable D call. CDR1 SGHRS and CDR2 YFSETQ come from the germline V gene. This CDR3 region has 14 residues. V was trimmed by 0 bases and J by 8 bases, leaving 14 bases between them. For the CDR3, the DNA is TGCGCCAGCAGCTTGGGCAGTGATCCGGGGGGCTACACCTTC. Translation gives CASSLGSDPGGYTF. The full variable domain, completed using reference TRBV5-1 and TRBJ1-2, is KAGVTQTPRYLIKTRGQQVTLSCSPISGHRSVSWYQQTPGQGLQFLFEYFSETQRNKGNFPGRFSGRQFSNSRSEMNVSTLELGDSALYLCASSLGSDPGGYTFGSGTRLTVV.

The J gene is TRBJ2-7, the V gene TRBV19; D might be TRBD1 (6 bases). V was shortened by 4 bases and J by 4 bases, with 17 bases between the two germline ends. CDR3 size: 15 residues. CDR1 is LNHDA, CDR2 SQIVND, per germline (reference sequence). CDR3 DNA sequence: TGTGCCAGTAGTAACCGACAGGCCCGTCTTTACGAGCAGTACTTC. Translated: CASSNRQARLYEQYF.

This chain links TRBV4-2 with TRBJ2-7; 8 bases fit TRBD1. J was trimmed by 3 bases and V by 2 bases; bases with no gene match: 3. Germline CDR1 and CDR2: LGHNA and YNFKEQ. CDR3 length: 14 amino acids. The CDR3 nucleotides are TGTGCCAGCAGCCAATCAGGGGGCGGCTACGAGCAGTACTTC. It encodes CASSQSGGGYEQYF.

The chain's CDR3 is CASSPLAGVGDTQYF. CDR3 bases: TGTGCCAGCAGCCCCCTAGCGGGAGTGGGAGATACGCAGTATTTT. V gene TRBV9 combines with J gene TRBJ2-3; 10 bases line up with TRBD2. The CDR3 sequence is 15 residues long. Per germline, CDR1 SGDLS and CDR2 YYNGEE. V gave up 4 bases and J gave up 5 bases; unmatched junction bases: 7.

The chain uses TRBV7-9 and TRBJ1-2, with D tentatively TRBD1 (6 bases). V lost 1 base and J 3 bases, leaving 12 bases between the germline ends. This CDR3 comprises 15 residues. Germline-derived CDR1 and CDR2 are SEHNR and FQNEAQ (reference sequence). This chain's CDR3 is CASSLVQGSYYGYTF. CDR3 nucleotide sequence: TGTGCCAGCAGCTTAGTGCAGGGGAGCTACTATGGCTACACCTTC. The whole variable domain, filled in from reference TRBV7-9 and TRBJ1-2, reads DTGVSQNPRHKITKRGQNVTFRCDPISEHNRLYWYRQTLGQGPEFLTYFQNEAQLEKSRLLSDRFSAERPKGSFSTLEIQRTEQGDSAMYLCASSLVQGSYYGYTFGSGTRLTVV.

The chain couples TRBV2 to TRBJ2-7, with 10 bases aligning to TRBD1. V trimming: 0 bases; J trimming: 6 bases; junction bases outside the gene matches: 5. Germline lookup yields CDR1 SNHLY and CDR2 FYNNEI. This CDR3 contains 15 residues. In nucleotides, the CDR3 is TGTGCCAGCAGTGAAGCCTCCGGGACAGGGGTCGAGCAGTACTTC. Protein: CASSEASGTGVEQYF.

This clone was observed a few times. The chain joins TRBV27 to TRBJ1-4, with TRBD1 identical over 7 bases. From germline, CDR1 is MNHEY and CDR2 SMNVEV (reference sequence). The CDR3 has 18 residues. With V trimmed by 6 bases and J by 7 bases, 20 bases remained unmatched. The chain's CDR3 is CASRRTGTVPLSSEKLFF. The CDR3 region has the DNA TGTGCCAGCAGAAGGACCGGGACAGTGCCGCTATCTAGTGAAAAACTGTTTTTT.

The rearrangement uses TRBV28 and TRBJ2-3; no firm D call. Germline V lookup: CDR1 MDHEN, CDR2 SYDVKM. V lost 5 bases and J 0 bases, leaving 12 bases between the germline ends. The CDR3 is 15 residues long. The CDR3 protein is CASSPHLSSTDTQYF. For the CDR3, the DNA is TGTGCCAGCAGTCCCCACCTATCTAGCACAGATACGCAGTATTTT.